This T cell receptor (beta chain) was identified in a study of blood T cell repertoires in COVID-19. Background on the study: There were acute and convalescent COVID-19 samples, and they came from the United States, Italy and Spain. The cDNA or gDNA used as material had been derived from T cells, B-cell-depleted T cells, or PBMCs.

This table comes from immunoSEQ multiplex PCR, and its TCRdb copy is limited to in-frame clones, with some not included. The sample has hundreds of thousands of clones; 87% are singletons. Patients from Seattle were sampled longitudinally, starting during active infection. The length of the CDR3 is 14 residues. J gave up 8 bases and V 4 bases, and 4 bases lay outside the gene matches. Germline V gene lookup returns CDR1 MGHRA and CDR2 YSYEKL. The V gene is TRBV4-1, the J gene TRBJ2-1; 11 bases are shared with TRBD2. This TCR was sampled from a woman aged 50 to 60 with COVID-19, enrolled during active disease. Specimen: peripheral blood. CDR3 nucleotides: TGCGCCAGCAGCCGGACTAGCGGGTCGGATGAGCAGTTCTTC. It is translated as CASSRTSGSDEQFF.